Listed here is a single TCR beta chain. Its cognate antigen is unknown. Germline V gives CDR1 ENHRY, CDR2 SYGVKD. V shed 8 bases and J shed 3 bases, with 14 bases lying between them. The CDR3 contains 13 residues. As for time point: blood from clinic visit 5 months post-surgery; TSC patient then seizure free. Sequencing was limited to surgery cases with top T cell transcript signatures in brain tissue. Before surgery, patients took at least one anti-epileptic drug. This entry belongs to a study of brain T cells in children with intractable seizures. Broader study findings: Pre- and post-surgery blood differed in depth, so pre-surgery absences may be undersampling. Only CDR3 sequence similarity suggested viral specificity, without known HCMV serostatus.

This table comes from immunoSEQ multiplex PCR, and its TCRdb copy is limited to in-frame clones, with some not included. This table holds 300,000 to 400,000 clones, roughly 93% found once. This specimen was peripheral blood, taken approximately 5 months after surgery. The chain has TRBV10-3 and TRBJ2-7; a possible D gene is TRBD2 (5 bases). The receptor comes from a boy in the first two years of life with tuberous sclerosis and intractable seizures. The CDR3 loop is CAIADGEYYEQYF. CDR3 nucleotide sequence: TGTGCCATCGCGGACGGGGAATACTACGAGCAGTACTTC.